Sequencing of this T cell receptor beta chain was carried out in a study of T cells after yellow fever vaccination. Whole-study context: Preparing low-cell-number fractions relied on SMART-Seq v4 Ultra Low Input.

TCRdb reprocessed the 5' RACE reads with MiXCR, giving one entry per CDR3 protein. Here the sample spans some 550,000 distinct CDR3 sequences, approximately 21% being singletons. Trimming left V 0 bases short and J 5 bases short, with 11 bases between. The CDR3 totals 14 residues. CDR1 is MNHEY, CDR2 SVGAGI, per germline. As concerns this clonotype: Its specificity is not known.

Study observations and caveats: A minor fraction of clonotypes spanned both CD4 and CD8 compartments. The secondary T-cell response peaked on day 5, not day 15, but was weaker. In post-booster samples, most primary-vaccination clones reappeared (approximately 95% CD4, about 91% CD8).

The starting material was PBMCs, obtained 15 days after the yellow fever booster vaccination. The source is a man between 25 and 39 years old who received the YFV17D yellow fever vaccine. This rearrangement joins TRBV6-5 to TRBJ2-7, with D possibly TRBD1 on 5 matching bases. The CDR3 loop is CASSYSSGRDEQYF. The CDR3 DNA reads TGTGCCAGCAGTTACTCGTCAGGGCGCGACGAGCAGTACTTC.